The entry below describes one TCR beta chain. Clones were read by immunoSEQ multiplex PCR, and TCRdb kept only the in-frame ones, dropping some. The data contain some 95,000 clones, over 60% of them singletons. This sample is drawn from a study of control samples from healthy donors and cancer patients. V was shortened by 4 bases and J by 1 base, with 8 bases between the two germline ends. CDR1 ENHRY and CDR2 SYGVKD come from the germline V gene. The CDR3 covers 13 residues. The chain links TRBV10-3 to TRBJ2-7; no clear D. Sequenced material: blood. The TCR sequence derives from a woman in her twenties or thirties in good health. CDR3: CAISVAVSYEQYF. Written as DNA, the CDR3 is TGTGCCATCAGTGTAGCAGTTTCCTACGAGCAGTACTTC.